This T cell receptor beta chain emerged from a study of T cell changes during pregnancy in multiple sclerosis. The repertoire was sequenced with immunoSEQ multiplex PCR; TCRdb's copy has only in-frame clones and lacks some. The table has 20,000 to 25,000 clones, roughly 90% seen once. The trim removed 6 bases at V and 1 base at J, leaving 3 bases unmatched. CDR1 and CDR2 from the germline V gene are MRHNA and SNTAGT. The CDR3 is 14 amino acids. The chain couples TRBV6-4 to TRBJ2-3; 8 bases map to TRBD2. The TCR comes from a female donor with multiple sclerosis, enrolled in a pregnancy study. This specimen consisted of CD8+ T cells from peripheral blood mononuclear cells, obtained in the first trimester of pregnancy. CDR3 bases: TGTGCCAGCAGCCCAGCGGGAGGCACAGATACGCAGTATTTT. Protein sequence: CASSPAGGTDTQYF.